Below are 32 T cell receptor beta chains sequenced from a single sample in a study of T cell responses to AZD1222 COVID-19 vaccine. Here immunoSEQ multiplex PCR was the method, and the copy in TCRdb shows in-frame clones only, minus some. The profile shows fewer than 85,000 clones, about 87% of them singletons. This specimen consisted of peripheral blood, obtained on day 0 of AZD1222 vaccination. These receptors all come from an adult in good health.

The J gene is TRBJ2-5, the V gene TRBV19, with TRBD2 as a possible D gene (6 bases). Trimming took off 8 bases at V and 4 bases at J, with 17 bases between the two ends. This CDR3 has 14 residues. The germline V gene has CDR1 LNHDA and CDR2 SQIVND (reference sequence). CDR3 sequence reads: CASLAGGVVETQYF. The CDR3, as DNA: TGTGCCAGTCTCGCTGGAGGGGTAGTAGAGACCCAGTACTTC.

The gene calls are TRBV24-1 and TRBJ2-5; D gene uncertain. Germline V gene lookup returns CDR1 KGHDR and CDR2 SFDVKD. V gave up 3 bases and J gave up 2 bases, with 12 bases separating them. The CDR3 has 15 amino acids. The CDR3: CATSDPGPAQETQYF. Here the CDR3 DNA reads TGTGCCACCAGTGATCCCGGACCGGCGCAAGAGACCCAGTACTTC.

This clone has only one observation. This chain links TRBV5-1 with TRBJ1-2; D is undetermined. Germline V gene sequence: CDR1 SGHRS, CDR2 YFSETQ. Trimming took 1 base from V and 0 from J, leaving 10 bases between them. CDR3 length: 15 amino acids. CDR3 sequence: CASSLFYRSNYGYTF. The CDR3 bases are TGCGCCAGCAGCTTGTTCTACAGATCTAACTATGGCTACACCTTC. Combining the CDR3 with reference TRBV5-1 and TRBJ1-2 gives the whole variable domain KAGVTQTPRYLIKTRGQQVTLSCSPISGHRSVSWYQQTPGQGLQFLFEYFSETQRNKGNFPGRFSGRQFSNSRSEMNVSTLELGDSALYLCASSLFYRSNYGYTFGSGTRLTVV.

The V and J genes are TRBV7-9 and TRBJ2-7; D is unclear. The ends were cut back, 1 base at V and 5 bases at J, with 3 bases in the middle. Per the germline V gene, CDR1 is SEHNR and CDR2 is FQNEAQ (reference sequence). CDR3 size: 11 residues. The CDR3 nucleotides read TGTGCCAGCAGCTTAGAGGACGAGCAGTACTTC. Its translation is CASSLEDEQYF.

The chain joins TRBV9 to TRBJ2-3; a weak D match, TRBD2 (8 bases). This CDR3 region has 18 residues. The germline CDR1 and CDR2 sequences are SGDLS and YYNGEE. V was cut by 3 bases and J by 5 bases, with 25 bases left in between. This CDR3 is CASSGQGGREGRIDTQYF. The CDR3 region has the DNA TGTGCCAGCAGCGGACAGGGAGGTCGGGAGGGCCGAATAGATACGCAGTATTTT.

This clone was observed once. The CDR3 region is CASSPVHSGNTIYF. CDR3 coding DNA: TGTGCCAGCAGCCCTGTCCACTCTGGAAACACCATATATTTT. V is TRBV3-1 (or the pseudogene TRBV3-2) and J is TRBJ1-3; D ambiguous. Germline CDR1 reads LGHDT; CDR2 reads YNNKEL (reference sequence). With 4 bases removed from V and 0 bases from J, the gap between germline ends came to 7 bases. This CDR3 has 14 amino acids.

The chain links TRBV27 to TRBJ2-1; 13 bases are shared with TRBD2. The V and J ends lost 3 bases and 7 bases, in that order; junction bases with no gene match: 9. This CDR3 has 17 residues. CDR1 is MNHEY, CDR2 SMNVEV, per germline (reference sequence). The CDR3 loop is CASSFFRLAGGRNEQFF. DNA for the CDR3: TGTGCCAGCAGTTTCTTTAGACTAGCGGGAGGTAGGAATGAGCAGTTCTTC.

This rearrangement joins TRBV10-2 to TRBJ2-7; 8 bases fit TRBD1. The CDR3 runs 14 residues. The ends lost 7 bases at V and 0 bases at J; junction bases unmatched: 5. Germline values: CDR1 WSHSY, CDR2 SAAADI. CDR3 loop: CASIAGTGSYEQYF. DNA for the CDR3: TGCGCCAGCATCGCCGGGACAGGCTCCTACGAGCAGTACTTC.

This clone was detected once. The CDR3 region is CASSQGGGSYNEQFF. CDR3 nucleotide sequence: TGTGCCAGCAGCCAAGGTGGTGGGTCCTACAATGAGCAGTTCTTC. The rearrangement links TRBV3-1 (or the pseudogene TRBV3-2) to TRBJ2-1; D remains ambiguous. Between the trimmed V and J ends, which lost 1 base and 1 base, there was a span of 8 bases. Germline assignment: CDR1 LGHDT and CDR2 YNNKEL (reference sequence). CDR3 length: 15 residues.

This clone turned up a few times. The rearrangement links TRBV6-5 to TRBJ2-5; 10 bases agree with TRBD2. The CDR3 has 14 amino acids. V gave up 6 bases and J gave up 4 bases; unmatched junction bases: 5. Per the germline V gene, CDR1 is MNHEY and CDR2 is SVGAGI. Here the CDR3 DNA reads TGTGCCAGCAGGTCTAGCGGGGGAAGAGAGACCCAGTACTTC. This encodes CASRSSGGRETQYF.

The rearrangement links TRBV27 to TRBJ2-1; 10 bases map to TRBD2. The CDR3 spans 16 residues. The germline gives CDR1 MNHEY, CDR2 SMNVEV (reference sequence). The junction had 10 bases not matched to a gene; V was cut back by 3 bases and J by 8 bases. The CDR3 DNA follows: TGTGCCAGCAGTTTTTTGACTAGCGGGCCTGCGGATGAGCAGTTCTTC. This gives the protein CASSFLTSGPADEQFF.

The chain combines TRBV5-4 with TRBJ2-7; 11 bases line up with TRBD2. V dropped 2 bases and J dropped 4; count of bases not matched to a gene: 5. The germline V gene encodes CDR1 SGHNT and CDR2 YYREEE (reference sequence). This CDR3 comprises 15 residues. The CDR3 DNA is TGTGCCAGCAGCTTAGCAGGGACTAGCGGATACGAGCAGTACTTC. Amino acids: CASSLAGTSGYEQYF.

The gene calls are TRBV5-1 and TRBJ2-7; 13 bases map to TRBD2. Germline V gene data show CDR1 as SGHRS and CDR2 as YFSETQ. The CDR3 length is 14 residues. The V segment lost 6 bases and the J segment 5 bases; nucleotides outside the gene matches: 5. Here the CDR3 DNA reads TGCGCCAGCACCTGGACTAGCGGGAGCCACGAGCAGTACTTC. It translates to CASTWTSGSHEQYF.

This clone was seen a single time. The chain uses TRBV29-1 and TRBJ1-2, with a tentative D call TRBD1 (5 bases). Per germline, CDR1 SQVTM and CDR2 ANQGSEA. This CDR3 is built from 14 residues. Between the trimmed V and J ends, which lost 4 bases and 0 bases, there was a span of 12 bases. The chain's CDR3 is CSVGKGETNYGYTF. The DNA of the CDR3 is TGCAGCGTTGGAAAAGGGGAAACTAACTATGGCTACACCTTC.

The genes are TRBV5-4 and TRBJ2-2; 10 nucleotides align to TRBD1. The CDR3 totals 16 residues. Germline CDR1 and CDR2: SGHNT and YYREEE (reference sequence). The V segment lost 3 bases and the J segment 6 bases; nucleotides outside the gene matches: 8. The DNA for the CDR3 is TGTGCCAGCAGCTCCCGGGACAGGGGTTTGTCCGGGGAGCTGTTTTTT. Translation gives CASSSRDRGLSGELFF.

J is TRBJ1-1 and V is TRBV28; TRBD1 might be the D (5 bases). Trimming left V 5 bases short and J 0 bases short, with 19 bases between. This CDR3 is built from 17 residues. Per germline, CDR1 MDHEN and CDR2 SYDVKM. DNA for the CDR3: TGTGCCAGCAGTCGCGGGGAGGGGAGAGGAATGAACACTGAAGCTTTCTTT. It translates to CASSRGEGRGMNTEAFF.

The chain has TRBV13 and TRBJ1-2; D ambiguous. The V gene's germline CDR1 is PRHDT and CDR2 FYEKMQ (reference sequence). V lost 4 bases, J lost 4 bases, and 7 bases lay in between. The CDR3 consists of 12 residues. CDR3 sequence reads: CASSYSIYGYTF. Written as DNA, the CDR3 is TGTGCCAGCAGCTACTCGATCTATGGCTACACCTTC.

V and J are TRBV7-9 and TRBJ2-1; 8 nucleotides line up with TRBD1. V lost 5 bases to trimming and J lost 7 bases; unmatched junction nucleotides: 4. The CDR3 covers 13 residues. CDR1 and CDR2 from the germline V gene are SEHNR and FQNEAQ (reference sequence). In DNA, the CDR3 is TGTGCCAGCAGCGGTCAGGGGGCGAATGAGCAGTTCTTC. Its protein is CASSGQGANEQFF.

The J gene is TRBJ2-1, the V gene TRBV7-3; weak D call: TRBD2 (6 bases). The CDR3 is made up of 12 amino acids. Deletions cut 3 bases from V and 12 bases from J, with 12 bases between. Germline V gene lookup returns CDR1 SGHTA and CDR2 FQGTGA. This CDR3 reads CASSFATGGQFF. CDR3 bases: TGTGCCAGCAGCTTTGCCACCGGGGGGCAGTTCTTC.

This chain links TRBV5-4 with TRBJ2-3; 7 bases are shared with TRBD1. With 0 bases clipped from V and 3 bases from J, the junction kept 13 bases outside the gene matches. Germline loops: CDR1 SGHNT, CDR2 YYREEE (reference sequence). The CDR3 extends over 18 amino acids. CDR3 amino acids: CASSLDPPDYRGTDTQYF. CDR3 bases: TGTGCCAGCAGCTTGGACCCGCCTGACTACAGGGGAACAGATACGCAGTATTTT.

J is TRBJ2-2 and V is TRBV18; no definite D call. This CDR3 contains 15 residues. Trimming pared 0 bases from V and 5 bases from J, leaving 10 bases between. Per the germline V gene, CDR1 is KGHSH and CDR2 is LQKENI. CDR3 loop: CASSPPETATGELFF. CDR3 nucleotides: TGTGCCAGCTCACCACCGGAGACCGCGACCGGGGAGCTGTTTTTT.

V is TRBV20-1 and J is TRBJ1-5; D unclear. There are 14 residues in the CDR3. The ends were cut back, 3 bases at V and 2 bases at J, with 11 bases in the middle. CDR1 is DFQATT and CDR2 is SNEGSKA in the germline V gene (reference sequence). The CDR3: CSASAGNGNQPQHF. The DNA of the CDR3 is TGCAGTGCTAGTGCCGGGAATGGCAATCAGCCCCAGCATTTT.

J is TRBJ2-1 and V is TRBV7-3, with TRBD1 identical over 7 bases. The V segment lost 4 bases and the J segment 9 bases; nucleotides outside the gene matches: 6. The CDR3 runs 13 residues. Germline V gene data show CDR1 as SGHTA and CDR2 as FQGTGA. The CDR3 here is CASSSQGSFEQFF. As DNA, the CDR3 is TGTGCCAGCAGCTCACAGGGGTCGTTTGAGCAGTTCTTC.

The rearrangement uses TRBV5-1 and TRBJ2-3; TRBD2 matches at 9 bases. CDR1 SGHRS and CDR2 YFSETQ come from the germline V gene. This CDR3 spans 18 amino acids. V lost 1 base to trimming and J lost 0 bases; unmatched junction nucleotides: 9. CDR3 sequence: CASSLLVAGAVSTDTQYF. The CDR3 nucleotides are TGCGCCAGCAGCTTGCTAGTAGCGGGGGCCGTTAGCACAGATACGCAGTATTTT. Using reference TRBV5-1 and TRBJ2-3 for the parts outside the CDR3, the full variable domain is KAGVTQTPRYLIKTRGQQVTLSCSPISGHRSVSWYQQTPGQGLQFLFEYFSETQRNKGNFPGRFSGRQFSNSRSEMNVSTLELGDSALYLCASSLLVAGAVSTDTQYFGPGTRLTVL.

The chain uses TRBV28 and TRBJ2-1; TRBD2 matches 10 bases. Germline CDR1 reads MDHEN; CDR2 reads SYDVKM. This CDR3 has 16 residues. With V trimmed by 0 bases and J by 6 bases, 5 bases remained unmatched. CDR3 in DNA: TGTGCCAGCAGTTTATGGAGTCTAGCGGGAGTCAATGAGCAGTTCTTC. As protein: CASSLWSLAGVNEQFF.

The genes are TRBV5-1 and TRBJ2-5, with a tentative D call TRBD2 (7 bases). Germline V CDR1 and CDR2: SGHRS, YFSETQ. This CDR3 comprises 14 residues. The germline V and J ends were trimmed by 4 bases and 4 bases, with 14 bases remaining between them. CDR3 sequence: CASSPQRGGETQYF. The CDR3 coding sequence is TGCGCCAGCAGCCCACAGAGGGGGGGAGAGACCCAGTACTTC.

The chain employs TRBV28 and TRBJ2-3; no clear D gene. The CDR3 covers 15 residues. Germline CDR1 MDHEN, CDR2 SYDVKM. Trimming removed 4 bases at V and 2 bases at J, with 13 bases between. In nucleotides, the CDR3 is TGTGCCAGCAGTTCCCCCCCGGCAGTCACAGATACGCAGTATTTT. This encodes CASSSPPAVTDTQYF.

V and J are TRBV19 and TRBJ2-3; 8 nucleotides match TRBD2. With 5 bases clipped from V and 1 base from J, the junction kept 11 bases outside the gene matches. Germline V lookup: CDR1 LNHDA, CDR2 SQIVND (reference sequence). CDR3 size: 17 residues. The CDR3 reads CASSPRGSGGRTDTQYF. CDR3 bases: TGTGCCAGTAGTCCTCGCGGGAGCGGGGGCCGCACAGATACGCAGTATTTT.

V usage is TRBV14 and J usage is TRBJ2-1; TRBD2 matches at 12 bases. Germline lookup yields CDR1 SGHDN and CDR2 FVKESK. CDR3 length: 13 residues. V was clipped by 4 bases and J by 9 bases; unmatched bases: 1. Here the CDR3 DNA reads TGTGCCAGCAGCCTACTAGCGGGAGGTGAGCAGTTCTTC. Translating gives CASSLLAGGEQFF.

The genes are TRBV28 and TRBJ1-4; TRBD1 matches at 8 bases. The CDR3 covers 15 residues. J was trimmed by 3 bases and V by 5 bases; bases with no gene match: 5. The germline gives CDR1 MDHEN, CDR2 SYDVKM. The CDR3, as DNA: TGTGCCAGCAGTCCTCCGGGACAGGCTAATGAAAAACTGTTTTTT. Residues: CASSPPGQANEKLFF. Variable domain in full (rest from reference TRBV28 and TRBJ1-4): DVKVTQSSRYLVKRTGEKVFLECVQDMDHENMFWYRQDPGLGLRLIYFSYDVKMKEKGDIPEGYSVSREKKERFSLILESASTNQTSMYLCASSPPGQANEKLFFGSGTQLSVL.

The chain is built from TRBV28 and TRBJ1-1; D is unclear. CDR1 is MDHEN and CDR2 is SYDVKM in the germline V gene. CDR3 size: 12 residues. V was trimmed by 2 bases and J by 4 bases, leaving 5 bases between them. Here the CDR3 DNA reads TGTGCCAGCAGTTTAATCGGCACTGAAGCTTTCTTT. Residues: CASSLIGTEAFF.

This chain connects TRBV7-9 to TRBJ2-1; 12 nucleotides match TRBD1. This CDR3 spans 15 amino acids. The germline V gene encodes CDR1 SEHNR and CDR2 FQNEAQ (reference sequence). The V and J ends lost 5 bases and 8 bases, in that order; junction bases with no gene match: 7. This CDR3 reads CASSLTGTGGHEQFF. CDR3 bases: TGTGCCAGCAGCCTTACCGGGACAGGGGGCCATGAGCAGTTCTTC.